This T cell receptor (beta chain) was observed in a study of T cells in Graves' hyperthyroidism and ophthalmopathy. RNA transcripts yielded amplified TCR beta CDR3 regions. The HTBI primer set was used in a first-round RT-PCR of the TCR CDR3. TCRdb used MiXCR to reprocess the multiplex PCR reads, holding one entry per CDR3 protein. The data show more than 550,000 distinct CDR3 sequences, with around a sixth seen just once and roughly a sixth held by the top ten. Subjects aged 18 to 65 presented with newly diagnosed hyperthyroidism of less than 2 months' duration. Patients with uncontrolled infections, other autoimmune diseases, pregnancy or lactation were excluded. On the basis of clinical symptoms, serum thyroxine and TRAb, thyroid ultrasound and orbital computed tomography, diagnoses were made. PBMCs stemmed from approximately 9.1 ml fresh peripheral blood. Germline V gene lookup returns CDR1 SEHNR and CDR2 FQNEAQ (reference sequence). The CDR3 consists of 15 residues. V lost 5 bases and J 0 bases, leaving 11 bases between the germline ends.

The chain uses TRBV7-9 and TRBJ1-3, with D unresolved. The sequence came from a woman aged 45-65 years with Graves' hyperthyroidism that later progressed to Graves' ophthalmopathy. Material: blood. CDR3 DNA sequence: TGTGCCAGCAGCCTAGAACTGAGCTCTGGAAACACCATATATTTT. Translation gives CASSLELSSGNTIYF.